One sample yielded the 30 T cell receptor beta chains listed below, sequenced in a study of regulatory T cells in long-lasting Graves disease. Time point indicated: newly diagnosed GD, antithyroid drugs for less than 3 months. PBMCs provided the RNA from which the TCR library was made. The authors built TCR beta libraries using iRepertoire HTBI primers and Arm-PCR of CDR3 regions. TCRdb reanalysed the multiplex PCR reads using MiXCR and keeps one entry per CDR3 protein. The table shows 400,000 to 650,000 distinct CDR3 sequences, with roughly 16% occurring only once. These same records also appear under a second study, on T cells in Graves' hyperthyroidism and ophthalmopathy.

This sample comprised peripheral blood mononuclear cells (PBMCs), obtained at new diagnosis, from a patient treated with antithyroid drugs. Receptors were obtained from a woman aged 35-65 years with Graves disease.

This clonotype was recorded at least ten times. The rearrangement joins TRBV20-1 to TRBJ1-1; D remains unclear. V lost 3 bases to trimming and J lost 1 base, with 9 bases between them. The CDR3 has 13 residues. Germline CDR1 reads DFQATT; CDR2 reads SNEGSKA (reference sequence). The CDR3 DNA reads as TGCAGTGCTAGGGTCACCACGAACACTGAAGCTTTCTTT. This gives the protein CSARVTTNTEAFF.

This clonotype was observed a few times. J is TRBJ2-7 and V is TRBV6-5; D perhaps matches TRBD1 (5 bases). This CDR3 has 14 amino acids. V shed 2 bases and J shed 2 bases, with 10 bases lying between them. The germline V gene has CDR1 MNHEY and CDR2 SVGAGI. DNA for the CDR3: TGTGCCAGCAGTTACAGGGGAAGCCCCTACGAGCAGTACTTC. Its protein is CASSYRGSPYEQYF.

This clonotype was recorded a few times. This rearrangement joins TRBV9 to TRBJ2-7; 13 positions agree with TRBD2. The V gene's germline CDR1 is SGDLS and CDR2 YYNGEE. Trimming took 4 bases from V and 4 from J; bases not matched to a gene: 8. The CDR3 consists of 16 residues. CDR3: CASSPGTSGDRYEQYF. For the CDR3, the DNA is TGTGCCAGCAGCCCCGGGACTAGCGGGGATCGTTACGAGCAGTACTTC.

This clonotype was seen more than once but under ten times. The genes are TRBV6-2 or TRBV6-3 and TRBJ2-7, with TRBD1 identical over 8 bases. V was pared by 10 bases and J by 0 bases, with 2 bases of the junction left unmatched. CDR3 length: 12 amino acids. Germline-derived CDR1 and CDR2 are MNHEY and SVGEGT. CDR3: CATGTGSYEQYF. The CDR3 bases are TGTGCCACGGGGACAGGCTCCTACGAGCAGTACTTC.

In this sample, this clonotype turned up a few times. The J gene is TRBJ1-3, the V gene TRBV5-1; no reliable D call. Germline CDR1 reads SGHRS; CDR2 reads YFSETQ. Trimming cost V 1 base and J 2 bases, with 10 bases left between them. The length of the CDR3 is 15 residues. The CDR3 DNA sequence: TGCGCCAGCAGCTTGCGCGGGGAGGCTGGAAACACCATATATTTT. It yields the protein CASSLRGEAGNTIYF.

This chain links TRBV11-2 with TRBJ2-1; maybe TRBD2 (6 bases). CDR3 length equals 15 residues. Germline CDR1 and CDR2: SGHAT and FQNNGV. V lost 6 bases to trimming and J lost 7 bases, with 19 bases between them. The CDR3 DNA follows: TGTGCCAGCAGACGAAATCAAGGCGGGGTTAATGAGCAGTTCTTC. Its protein product is CASRRNQGGVNEQFF.

This clonotype was detected only a few times. The chain uses TRBV12-3 or TRBV12-4 and TRBJ2-7; 8 bases are shared with TRBD2. The CDR3 has 14 amino acids. With 2 bases clipped from V and 3 bases from J, the junction kept 3 bases outside the gene matches. CDR3 sequence (DNA): TGTGCCAGCAGTTTATCGGGACTAGGCTACGAGCAGTACTTC. It yields the protein CASSLSGLGYEQYF.

Ten or more counts support this clonotype. The chain employs TRBV7-8 and TRBJ1-2; TRBD1 is a possible D gene (5 bases). The germline V gene encodes CDR1 SGHVS and CDR2 FQNEAQ. V lost 1 base and J 0 bases, leaving 15 bases between the germline ends. This CDR3 has 17 residues. Here the CDR3 reads CASSLVAGRTTNYGYTF. DNA of the CDR3: TGTGCCAGCAGCTTAGTGGCAGGGAGGACTACTAACTATGGCTACACCTTC.

The rearrangement links TRBV20-1 to TRBJ1-1, with 8 bases identical to TRBD1. Germline-derived CDR1 and CDR2 are DFQATT and SNEGSKA (reference sequence). With 1 base clipped from V and 4 bases from J, the junction kept 5 bases outside the gene matches. The CDR3 has 14 residues. CDR3 DNA: TGCAGTGCTAGAGGTACAGGGGGTAGCACTGAAGCTTTCTTT. As protein: CSARGTGGSTEAFF.

This clonotype appeared many times. V gene TRBV28 combines with J gene TRBJ1-1, with D perhaps matching TRBD1 (6 bases). CDR3 length: 13 residues. Trimming left V 11 bases short and J 0 bases short, with 13 bases between. Germline CDR1 is MDHEN and CDR2 is SYDVKM. The CDR3 DNA sequence: TGTGCCTGGTCCACAGGGATGAACACTGAAGCTTTCTTT. It translates to CAWSTGMNTEAFF.

The chain uses TRBV5-1 and TRBJ1-5, with D possibly being TRBD1 (6 bases). The germline V and J ends were trimmed by 4 bases and 6 bases, with 17 bases remaining between them. Germline CDR1 SGHRS, CDR2 YFSETQ. The CDR3 extends over 15 amino acids. In DNA, the CDR3 is TGCGCCAGCAGCCTTCGGGGGGCAATGGGTCAGCCCCAGCATTTT. Its translation: CASSLRGAMGQPQHF.

The CDR3 sequence is CASSQDGTGRGTDTQYF. CDR3 DNA sequence: TGCGCCAGCAGCCAAGATGGAACAGGGAGAGGCACAGATACGCAGTATTTT. The rearrangement joins TRBV4-1 to TRBJ2-3; tentatively, D is TRBD1 (6 bases). Germline V gene lookup returns CDR1 MGHRA and CDR2 YSYEKL. The CDR3 extends over 17 amino acids. Trimming left V 0 bases short and J 1 base short, with 14 bases between.

The chain recombines TRBV28 with TRBJ2-4, with D perhaps assigned TRBD1 or TRBD2 (5 bases each). CDR1 is MDHEN, CDR2 SYDVKM, per germline. There are 15 residues in the CDR3. V gave up 5 bases and J gave up 6 bases, with 17 bases separating them. This CDR3 is CASSPQGDARNIQYF. For the CDR3, the DNA is TGTGCCAGCAGTCCGCAGGGAGATGCGAGAAACATTCAGTACTTC.

This clonotype was seen ten or more times. The V call is TRBV20-1, the J call TRBJ2-7; D is uncertain. This CDR3 comprises 12 residues. From germline, CDR1 is DFQATT and CDR2 SNEGSKA (reference sequence). Trimming cost V 6 bases and J 0 bases, with 9 bases left between them. The CDR3 reads CSALRTSYEQYF. The CDR3 DNA is TGCAGTGCCCTGCGGACCTCCTACGAGCAGTACTTC.

The V gene is TRBV5-1, the J gene TRBJ1-6; D might be TRBD1 (6 bases). From germline, CDR1 is SGHRS and CDR2 YFSETQ. Between the trimmed V and J ends, which lost 4 bases and 8 bases, there was a span of 16 bases. This CDR3 has 15 amino acids. CDR3 nucleotides: TGCGCCAGCAGCGAGAGGGGACAAGTAGATTCACCCCTCCACTTT. Its translation is CASSERGQVDSPLHF.

J is TRBJ1-4 and V is TRBV19; D uncertain. The CDR3 contains 13 residues. The germline V gene encodes CDR1 LNHDA and CDR2 SQIVND (reference sequence). V dropped 7 bases and J dropped 5 bases, with 11 bases sitting between them. The CDR3 here is CASTQEENEKLFF. CDR3 coding DNA: TGTGCCAGTACCCAAGAAGAAAATGAAAAACTGTTTTTT.

This clonotype was seen at least ten times. This chain connects TRBV6-1 to TRBJ2-7; D not resolved. In germline, CDR1 is MNHNS, CDR2 SASEGT. This CDR3 comprises 15 residues. The V end lost 6 bases, the J end lost 2 bases, and 17 bases lay between the germline ends. CDR3 loop: CASSGRSQGPYEQYF. CDR3 DNA: TGTGCCAGCAGCGGTCGGTCCCAAGGCCCCTACGAGCAGTACTTC.

Comment on this clonotype: Without the conserved terminal phenylalanine or tryptophan, this CDR3 likely stems from a read error. Because the CDR3's place on the DNA is in doubt, the DNA is left out and the CDR3 is given as listed by TCRdb. This rearrangement joins TRBV12-3 or TRBV12-4 to TRBJ1-1. The CDR3 adds up to 11 amino acids, both ends counted. CDR3 protein: CASGRSTEASL.

The genes are TRBV3-1 and TRBJ2-7; D gene ambiguous. The germline V and J ends were trimmed by 8 bases and 7 bases, with 15 bases remaining between them. Germline V gene lookup returns CDR1 LGHDT and CDR2 YNNKEL (reference sequence). CDR3 size: 12 residues. CDR3 region: CASAQSVGEQYF. The CDR3 DNA is TGTGCCAGCGCTCAGTCGGTGGGTGAGCAGTACTTC.

This rearrangement joins TRBV2 to TRBJ1-1, with D tentatively TRBD1 (5 bases). V lost 7 bases and J 1 base, leaving 10 bases between the germline ends. This CDR3 has 13 residues. The V gene's germline CDR1 is SNHLY and CDR2 FYNNEI. The CDR3 region has the DNA TGTGCCAGCAAACGGGACTCGAACACTGAAGCTTTCTTT. It codes for CASKRDSNTEAFF.

This clonotype came up many times. The chain recombines TRBV13 with TRBJ2-5; no firm D call. V lost 0 bases and J 2 bases, leaving 7 bases between the germline ends. CDR3 length: 14 residues. CDR1 and CDR2 from the germline V gene are PRHDT and FYEKMQ (reference sequence). The CDR3 loop is CASSLGLSQETQYF. In nucleotides, the CDR3 is TGTGCCAGCAGCTTAGGCCTCAGTCAAGAGACCCAGTACTTC.

There are many counts of this clonotype. The CDR3, as DNA: TGTGCCAGCAGCTTCGGACAGGGGGTCTACGAGCAGTACTTC. Translated, it gives CASSFGQGVYEQYF. The chain joins TRBV5-6 to TRBJ2-7, with 10 bases lining up with TRBD1. The germline V gene has CDR1 SGHDT and CDR2 YYEEEE. Trimming cost V 2 bases and J 3 bases; bases outside gene matches: 2. The CDR3 covers 14 residues.

There are a few counts of this clonotype. The chain carries TRBV4-1 and TRBJ2-3, with TRBD2 identical over 8 bases. Per the germline V gene, CDR1 is MGHRA and CDR2 is YSYEKL. J gave up 0 bases and V 1 base, and 12 bases lay outside the gene matches. The CDR3 runs 19 residues. CDR3 protein: CASSQAAVRTSTSTDTQYF. CDR3 nucleotides: TGCGCCAGCAGCCAAGCGGCTGTCAGGACTAGCACTAGCACAGATACGCAGTATTTT.

Concerning this clonotype itself: This sequence is one base from a far larger clone and is likely a read error. The DNA of the CDR3 is TGTGCCAGCAGCATGACAGGGACTGGAAACACCATATATTTT. Its protein is CASSMTGTGNTIYF. The J gene is TRBJ1-3, the V gene TRBV5-5; 7 bases are a match to TRBD1. Unmatched junction bases numbered 3, after V lost 4 bases and J lost 2 bases. Germline-derived CDR1 and CDR2 are SGHKS and YYEKEE (reference sequence). The CDR3 runs to 14 residues. The whole variable domain, filled in from reference TRBV5-5 and TRBJ1-3, reads DAGVTQSPTHLIKTRGQQVTLRCSPISGHKSVSWYQQVLGQGPQFIFQYYEKEERGRGNFPDRFSARQFPNYSSELNVNALLLGDSALYLCASSMTGTGNTIYFGEGSWLTVV.

The V and J genes are TRBV7-9 and TRBJ1-2; 9 bases line up with TRBD1. This CDR3 contains 14 residues. Germline V gene data show CDR1 as SEHNR and CDR2 as FQNEAQ (reference sequence). Trimming at V came to 5 bases and at J to 2 bases, leaving 3 bases not matched to a gene. The CDR3 DNA sequence: TGTGCCAGCAGCCCACAGGGGGCGAACTATGGCTACACCTTC. Translation: CASSPQGANYGYTF.

This clonotype has a count of ten or more. V and J are TRBV3-1 and TRBJ2-4; D ambiguous. The germline V gene encodes CDR1 LGHDT and CDR2 YNNKEL (reference sequence). CDR3 size: 16 residues. The ends were cut back, 3 bases at V and 1 base at J, with 13 bases in the middle. CDR3 in amino acids: CASSQAGVMAKNIQYF. In nucleotides, the CDR3 is TGTGCCAGCAGCCAGGCCGGAGTCATGGCCAAAAACATTCAGTACTTC. The complete variable domain, with remaining parts taken from reference TRBV3-1 and TRBJ2-4, reads DTAVSQTPKYLVTQMGNDKSIKCEQNLGHDTMYWYKQDSKKFLKIMFSYNNKELIINETVPNRFSPKSPDKAHLNLHINSLELGDSAVYFCASSQAGVMAKNIQYFGAGTRLSVL.

This clonotype has at least ten counts. CDR3 coding DNA: TGTGCCAGCAGCTTAGCGGGGGGGCACAATGAGCAGTTCTTC. Encoded protein: CASSLAGGHNEQFF. The V and J genes are TRBV7-9 and TRBJ2-1, with a possible D match to TRBD2 (7 bases). Germline CDR1 and CDR2: SEHNR and FQNEAQ (reference sequence). Deletions cut 0 bases from V and 5 bases from J, with 8 bases between. The CDR3 covers 14 residues.

This chain uses TRBV13 with TRBJ2-3; D is ambiguous. Trimming cost V 2 bases and J 4 bases, with 19 bases left between them. The CDR3 loop spans 17 amino acids. Germline loops: CDR1 PRHDT, CDR2 FYEKMQ (reference sequence). The CDR3 coding sequence is TGTGCCAGCAGCTTACACCACGGCGAAAGGGTACCAGATACGCAGTATTTT. It specifies CASSLHHGERVPDTQYF.

This clonotype was counted between two and nine times. A junction end diverges from the germline sequence, so it may reflect a read error. This sequence joins TRBV27 and TRBJ1-6, with TRBD1 matching 10 bases. Germline V gene sequence: CDR1 MNHEY, CDR2 SMNVEV (reference sequence). The CDR3 covers 15 residues. In nucleotides, the CDR3 is TGTGCCAGCAGTGGCGGGGGACAGGGGATTTCACCCCCCCACTTT. Translated: CASSGGGQGISPPHF.

This clonotype was found a few times. V is TRBV19 and J is TRBJ1-2, with D possibly TRBD1 on 5 matching bases. Germline assignment: CDR1 LNHDA and CDR2 SQIVND (reference sequence). The CDR3 has 14 amino acids. V lost 4 bases and J 4 bases, leaving 13 bases between the germline ends. The CDR3 DNA follows: TGTGCCAGTAGTAAGGGACGGACGATCTATGGCTACACCTTC. Translation: CASSKGRTIYGYTF.